These 9 T cell receptor beta chains share one sample of origin, sequenced in a study of blood T cells in healthy people across ages (dated by TCRdb to about 2015). Libraries were prepared through 5' RACE. The second PCR ran for roughly 7 to 12 cycles and used a J-beta primer mix along with a sample-barcoded 5' primer. The public reads were reanalyzed by TCRdb: fastp trimming at Q25, MiXCR alignment, in-frame beta chains only. Rows matching on CDR3 protein sequence are summarized as one entry with the most common DNA and genes. The sample data list some 1,800,000 distinct CDR3 sequences, and approximately 39% of these were observed just once. The ten top clones hold roughly 23% of the sample. The sample taken for sequencing was blood. Receptors originate from a human donor in good health.

The chain uses TRBV25-1 and TRBJ1-2; D is possibly TRBD1 (6 bases). Trimming stripped 1 base from V and 8 bases from J, with 11 bases between. Germline CDR1 MGHDK, CDR2 SYGVNS. The CDR3 extends over 13 amino acids. The DNA for the CDR3 is TGTGCCAGCAGTGAATTCAGGGGAGGAGGCTACACCTTC. Protein sequence: CASSEFRGGGYTF.

The chain recombines TRBV7-2 with TRBJ2-6; 7 bases agree with TRBD2. With 9 bases clipped from V and 0 bases from J, the junction kept 5 bases outside the gene matches. Germline lookup yields CDR1 SGHTA and CDR2 FQGNSA. This CDR3 is built from 15 residues. Here the CDR3 reads CASGRAVSGANVLTF. DNA of the CDR3: TGTGCCAGTGGGAGGGCGGTCTCTGGGGCCAACGTCCTGACTTTC.

The rearrangement uses TRBV20-1 and TRBJ2-3, with 8 bases identical to TRBD1. Germline V gene lookup returns CDR1 DFQATT and CDR2 SNEGSKA (reference sequence). This CDR3 contains 14 residues. V dropped 5 bases and J dropped 2; count of bases not matched to a gene: 6. DNA of the CDR3: TGCAGTGCTTATGACAGGGGACTCACAGATACGCAGTATTTT. This encodes CSAYDRGLTDTQYF.

This clonotype has more than one count but fewer than ten. The chain joins TRBV6-6 to TRBJ2-7; TRBD2 aligns across 10 bases. The CDR3 has 16 residues. V shed 6 bases, J shed 1 base, and the junction held 9 bases outside the gene matches. Germline CDR1 and CDR2: MNHNY and SVGAGI (reference sequence). CDR3 bases: TGTGCCAGCAGCGCGCTAGCGGGGGAAACGTCCTACGAGCAGTACTTC. This sequence encodes CASSALAGETSYEQYF.

This clonotype has a handful of counts. This chain links TRBV7-6 with TRBJ2-3, with D unresolved. Germline V gives CDR1 SGHVS, CDR2 FNYEAQ. With 6 bases removed from V and 1 base from J, the gap between germline ends came to 8 bases. This CDR3 contains 13 residues. The CDR3 DNA is TGTGCCAGCAGTACCGTGGGCACAGATACGCAGTATTTT. Translated: CASSTVGTDTQYF.

This clonotype was counted at least ten times. CDR3 bases: TGCAGTGCTAGCGGAGTTCTAGCGGGGGGTTTCAGCTCCTACGAGCAGTACTTC. Amino acid sequence: CSASGVLAGGFSSYEQYF. The chain recombines TRBV20-1 with TRBJ2-7; 11 nucleotides agree with TRBD2. This CDR3 is 18 amino acids long. Per germline, CDR1 DFQATT and CDR2 SNEGSKA (reference sequence). Trimming removed 3 bases from V and 0 bases from J; junction bases left unmatched: 13.

The chain uses TRBV20-1 and TRBJ1-6; D remains unclear. This CDR3 comprises 15 residues. Germline CDR1 and CDR2: DFQATT and SNEGSKA (reference sequence). Trimming shortened V by 3 bases and J by 9 bases, and 18 bases separated the two germline ends. CDR3 coding DNA: TGCAGTGCTAGCTTCGGATCCTCCTTAGGTTCACCCCTCCACTTT. Its translation: CSASFGSSLGSPLHF.

V is TRBV20-1 and J is TRBJ1-5; TRBD1 is a possible D gene (5 bases). The CDR3 is made up of 13 amino acids. Germline V gene sequence: CDR1 DFQATT, CDR2 SNEGSKA (reference sequence). V gave up 3 bases and J gave up 3 bases, with 9 bases separating them. The DNA for the CDR3 is TGCAGTGCTAGCCGGGGCACCAATCAGCCCCAGCATTTT. It translates to CSASRGTNQPQHF.

Concerning this clonotype itself: Possible read error: a much larger clone is one base away. The chain uses TRBV7-3 and TRBJ2-1; the match to TRBD1 covers 7 bases. The CDR3 consists of 13 residues. With 5 bases clipped from V and 5 bases from J, the junction kept 3 bases outside the gene matches. Germline CDR1 SGHTA, CDR2 FQGTGA. The CDR3 DNA is TGTGCCAGCAGCACGACAGGGCACAATGAGCAGTTCTTC. The encoded protein is CASSTTGHNEQFF.